The next 31 T cell receptor beta chains were all read from a single sample in a study of beta chain features in type 1 diabetes. Study findings and constraints: Within each of all four CD4+ subsets, Type 1 diabetes patients had TCRB CDR3s that were moderately but significantly shorter.

Their recognized antigens are unknown. Expressed TCRB transcripts were sequenced, since all the RNA that had been isolated was reverse transcribed. Generated by immunoSEQ multiplex PCR, the TCRdb table keeps only in-frame clones and is missing some. The data show around 250,000 clones, with approximately 25% seen just once and about 0.012% held by the top ten. Sequenced input: naive CD4+ T cells from blood. The receptors stem from a woman aged 25 to 45 with type 1 diabetes.

The rearrangement joins TRBV7-9 to TRBJ2-7, with D perhaps matching TRBD1 (6 bases). The CDR3 has 14 amino acids. Germline lookup yields CDR1 SEHNR and CDR2 FQNEAQ (reference sequence). Trimming shortened V by 6 bases and J by 2 bases, and 14 bases separated the two germline ends. CDR3 residues: CASRRTGHTYEQYF. As DNA, the CDR3 is TGTGCCAGCAGACGAACGGGACATACCTACGAGCAGTACTTC.

This sequence joins TRBV15 and TRBJ1-2; 8 positions match TRBD1. CDR3 size: 16 residues. Germline trimming cut 9 bases from V and 0 bases from J; bases unmatched to any gene: 12. The germline CDR1 and CDR2 sequences are LNHNV and YYDKDF (reference sequence). CDR3 sequence (DNA): TGTGCCACGTACGACGACAGGGGTCGGGCTAACTATGGCTACACCTTC. This gives the protein CATYDDRGRANYGYTF.

The genes are TRBV30 and TRBJ2-1; D is unresolved. The germline V and J ends were trimmed by 0 bases and 2 bases, with 5 bases remaining between them. The CDR3 covers 13 residues. Germline V CDR1 and CDR2: GTSNPN, SVGIG (reference sequence). CDR3 in amino acids: CAWSVATYNEQFF. The CDR3 DNA reads TGTGCCTGGAGTGTAGCCACCTACAATGAGCAGTTCTTC.

This clone showed up just a few times. The genes are TRBV9 and TRBJ2-5; TRBD2 aligns across 7 bases. This CDR3 has 16 amino acids. V was pared by 2 bases and J by 5 bases, with 12 bases of the junction left unmatched. The germline V gene has CDR1 SGDLS and CDR2 YYNGEE. CDR3 bases: TGTGCCAGCAGCGTTCAGGGACTAACAGGAGCGGAGACCCAGTACTTC. Residues: CASSVQGLTGAETQYF.

There are a few counts of this clone. This rearrangement joins TRBV28 to TRBJ2-5; TRBD2 matches at 14 bases. The V segment lost 5 bases and the J segment 5 bases; nucleotides outside the gene matches: 7. Germline-derived CDR1 and CDR2 are MDHEN and SYDVKM. The CDR3 has 16 amino acids. The CDR3 DNA is TGTGCCAGCAGTACGACTAGCGGGAGGGCCGGGGAGACCCAGTACTTC. Amino acids: CASSTTSGRAGETQYF.

The chain is built from TRBV18 and TRBJ1-5; 8 nucleotides line up with TRBD1. J lost 1 base, V lost 3 bases, and 8 bases had no gene match. The CDR3 runs 17 residues. In germline, CDR1 is KGHSH, CDR2 LQKENI. CDR3 amino acids: CASSPRQGTGSNQPQHF. Written as DNA, the CDR3 is TGTGCCAGCTCACCGAGACAAGGGACAGGCAGCAATCAGCCCCAGCATTTT.

The V gene is TRBV5-1, the J gene TRBJ1-5, with 8 bases fitting TRBD1. CDR1 is SGHRS, CDR2 YFSETQ, per germline. V lost 3 bases to trimming and J lost 3 bases; unmatched junction nucleotides: 5. The CDR3 extends over 15 amino acids. The CDR3 loop is CASSSGTGNNQPQHF. Written as DNA, the CDR3 is TGCGCCAGCAGCTCCGGGACAGGCAACAATCAGCCCCAGCATTTT.

This sequence joins TRBV6-1 and TRBJ2-7; 9 bases are a match to TRBD1. Trimming at V came to 2 bases and at J to 3 bases, leaving 8 bases not matched to a gene. The CDR3 loop spans 16 amino acids. The germline V gene has CDR1 MNHNS and CDR2 SASEGT. The CDR3 coding sequence is TGTGCCAGCAGTGAATTGGGGACGGGACAGGGCTACGAGCAGTACTTC. This sequence encodes CASSELGTGQGYEQYF.

In this sample, this clone turned up a few times. The genes are TRBV9 and TRBJ1-1; the match to TRBD1 covers 8 bases. The CDR3 contains 12 residues. Looked up from germline, CDR1 is SGDLS and CDR2 is YYNGEE. V shed 4 bases and J 4 bases; nucleotides not matched to a gene: 0. For the CDR3, the DNA is TGTGCCAGCAGCACAGGGGGCACTGAAGCTTTCTTT. The encoded protein is CASSTGGTEAFF.

This sequence joins TRBV18 and TRBJ2-7; 10 bases fit TRBD2. This CDR3 is built from 15 residues. V trimming: 5 bases; J trimming: 4 bases; junction bases outside the gene matches: 8. Germline V gene data show CDR1 as KGHSH and CDR2 as LQKENI. Here the CDR3 DNA reads TGTGCCAGCTCAGCTCAAGGGACTAGCGCGTACGAGCAGTACTTC. Translating gives CASSAQGTSAYEQYF. The whole variable domain, filled in from reference TRBV18 and TRBJ2-7, reads NAGVMQNPRHLVRRRGQEARLRCSPMKGHSHVYWYRQLPEEGLKFMVYLQKENIIDESGMPKERFSAEFPKEGPSILRIQQVVRGDSAAYFCASSAQGTSAYEQYFGPGTRLTVT.

Regarding this clone: This specimen includes other DNA sequences encoding the same CDR3. CDR3 sequence: CASSPEETQYF. The CDR3 DNA is TGTGCCAGCTCACCCGAGGAGACCCAGTACTTC. The chain uses TRBV18 and TRBJ2-5; D uncertain. Germline CDR1 reads KGHSH; CDR2 reads LQKENI. The ends were cut back, 3 bases at V and 5 bases at J, with 4 bases in the middle. The CDR3 runs 11 residues.

The chain recombines TRBV5-1 with TRBJ2-7; D gene ambiguous. Trimming took off 4 bases at V and 5 bases at J, with 16 bases between the two ends. The CDR3 sequence is 14 residues long. Germline assignment: CDR1 SGHRS and CDR2 YFSETQ. Written as DNA, the CDR3 is TGCGCCAGCAGCCCCGTTGGCATCCCCGACGAGCAGTACTTC. It translates to CASSPVGIPDEQYF.

The genes are TRBV15 and TRBJ1-2; tentative D call: TRBD1 (6 bases). Germline V gives CDR1 LNHNV, CDR2 YYDKDF (reference sequence). The CDR3 extends over 15 amino acids. V was shortened by 0 bases and J by 5 bases, with 13 bases between the two germline ends. The CDR3 coding sequence is TGTGCCACCAGCAGAGAGGGGGGGGCTGGGTATGGCTACACCTTC. As protein: CATSREGGAGYGYTF.

This clone was seen a few times. The genes are TRBV5-4 and TRBJ1-2, with D hard to call. The CDR3 extends over 14 amino acids. V lost 4 bases and J lost 8, with 18 bases in between. Looked up from germline, CDR1 is SGHNT and CDR2 is YYREEE (reference sequence). The CDR3 DNA sequence: TGTGCCAGCAGCGCACCCGACGGGAGGATCGGCTACACCTTC. It specifies CASSAPDGRIGYTF.

V is TRBV7-3 and J is TRBJ1-2, with 7 bases fitting TRBD1. Trimming removed 5 bases from V and 6 bases from J; junction bases left unmatched: 6. Germline V gene sequence: CDR1 SGHTA, CDR2 FQGTGA. The CDR3 has 13 amino acids. The CDR3 region has the DNA TGTGCCAGCAGCCTCGCCCAGGGGGATGGCTACACCTTC. The encoded protein is CASSLAQGDGYTF.

The chain joins TRBV30 to TRBJ2-1; D is undetermined. From germline, CDR1 is GTSNPN and CDR2 SVGIG (reference sequence). This CDR3 has 15 residues. Deletions cut 0 bases from V and 2 bases from J, with 11 bases between. CDR3 DNA sequence: TGTGCCTGGAGTGTCTTTCCGGAGACCTACAATGAGCAGTTCTTC. This codes for CAWSVFPETYNEQFF.

A single count supports this clone. The rearrangement uses TRBV6-6 and TRBJ1-2, with unresolved D. The germline gives CDR1 MNHNY, CDR2 SVGAGI (reference sequence). This CDR3 region has 12 residues. Trimming took 5 bases from V and 4 from J, leaving 8 bases between them. The CDR3 sequence: CASSTQFYGYTF. CDR3 sequence (DNA): TGTGCCAGCAGTACACAGTTCTATGGCTACACCTTC.

A few counts support this clone. The chain joins TRBV18 to TRBJ1-2, with D possibly TRBD1 on 5 matching bases. Germline CDR1 is KGHSH and CDR2 is LQKENI. The CDR3 sequence is 13 residues long. Deletions cut 3 bases from V and 2 bases from J, with 7 bases between. The CDR3 spells CASSPAGNYGYTF. In DNA, the CDR3 is TGTGCCAGCTCACCGGCAGGGAACTATGGCTACACCTTC.

This clone turned up a few times. The chain uses TRBV27 and TRBJ2-5; D gene unclear. The length of the CDR3 is 12 residues. The germline gives CDR1 MNHEY, CDR2 SMNVEV (reference sequence). V was shortened by 5 bases and J by 7 bases, with 11 bases between the two germline ends. DNA for the CDR3: TGTGCCAGCAGTACCCCTCTAGGGACCCAGTACTTC. This translates into CASSTPLGTQYF.

This clone came up a few times. This rearrangement joins TRBV11-2 to TRBJ2-2; D is undetermined. The CDR3 spans 14 residues. CDR1 and CDR2 (germline): SGHAT, FQNNGV. Trimming stripped 3 bases from V and 5 bases from J, with 10 bases between. CDR3 sequence: CASSFLHTTGELFF. CDR3 DNA: TGTGCCAGCAGCTTTCTTCATACTACCGGGGAGCTGTTTTTT.

The chain combines TRBV5-1 with TRBJ2-7; 8 bases match TRBD1. Germline-derived CDR1 and CDR2 are SGHRS and YFSETQ. The CDR3 has 14 residues. After removal of 3 bases from V and 6 bases from J, the junction contained 8 bases not matched to a gene. CDR3 amino acids: CASSWTQGASEQYF. The CDR3 DNA is TGCGCCAGCAGCTGGACGCAGGGGGCTTCCGAGCAGTACTTC.

This clone was picked up a small number of times. The rearrangement links TRBV7-8 to TRBJ2-1, with 9 bases identical to TRBD1. Losses at the gene ends were 5 bases for V and 0 bases for J; bases not matched to a gene: 2. Germline loops: CDR1 SGHVS, CDR2 FQNEAQ. This CDR3 spans 15 amino acids. The CDR3 nucleotides read TGTGCCAGCAGCGGACAGGGGAGCTCCTACAATGAGCAGTTCTTC. Its protein is CASSGQGSSYNEQFF.

The chain has TRBV19 and TRBJ1-5; perhaps TRBD1 as D (6 bases). V shed 7 bases and J shed 4 bases, with 17 bases lying between them. The CDR3 consists of 15 residues. The germline CDR1 and CDR2 sequences are LNHDA and SQIVND (reference sequence). CDR3 coding DNA: TGTGCCAGTACGAACGTGGACAGTAAAAATCAGCCCCAGCATTTT. Translating it yields CASTNVDSKNQPQHF.

About this clone itself: This is likely a read error, given that the CDR3 carries no conserved phenylalanine or tryptophan at its end. The DNA is left out, because the CDR3 cannot be placed on it with certainty; the CDR3 is given as TCRdb lists it. The chain employs TRBV7-9 and TRBJ2-7; TRBD2 was called by the table and not checked on the DNA. The CDR3 is 10 residues long, ends included. CDR1 and CDR2 from the germline V gene are SEHNR and FQNEAQ (reference sequence). The CDR3 loop is CASSLGGKLL.

V and J are TRBV29-1 and TRBJ2-3; 12 bases map to TRBD2. The junction had 10 bases not matched to a gene; V was cut back by 4 bases and J by 2 bases. From germline, CDR1 is SQVTM and CDR2 ANQGSEA. This CDR3 contains 17 residues. DNA of the CDR3: TGCAGCGTTGCCCAGGTCCTAGCGGGAGGGATCACAGATACGCAGTATTTT. Its protein is CSVAQVLAGGITDTQYF.

This clone was seen only a few times. V gene TRBV4-2 combines with J gene TRBJ2-1; 7 bases align to TRBD2. Germline loops: CDR1 LGHNA, CDR2 YNFKEQ. The CDR3 runs 17 residues. V lost 3 bases to trimming and J lost 3 bases; unmatched junction nucleotides: 11. The CDR3 region has the DNA TGTGCCAGCAGCCATTCTACCGACCGGGACTACTACAATGAGCAGTTCTTC. Amino acid sequence: CASSHSTDRDYYNEQFF.

J is TRBJ2-7 and V is TRBV19, with TRBD2 matching 14 bases. V trimming: 5 bases; J trimming: 4 bases; junction bases outside the gene matches: 10. Germline CDR1 is LNHDA and CDR2 is SQIVND (reference sequence). The CDR3 consists of 17 residues. CDR3 in DNA: TGTGCCAGTAGTCGACTAGCGGGAGGGCCGGGTAATTACGAGCAGTACTTC. The encoded protein is CASSRLAGGPGNYEQYF.

The chain links TRBV28 to TRBJ2-1; D perhaps matches TRBD1 (6 bases). Trimming stripped 6 bases from V and 4 bases from J, with 16 bases between. Germline V gene lookup returns CDR1 MDHEN and CDR2 SYDVKM. The CDR3 consists of 15 residues. The CDR3 reads CASSRTDIRYNEQFF. The CDR3 nucleotides are TGTGCCAGCAGCCGGACAGATATCCGGTACAATGAGCAGTTCTTC.

This clone was seen more than once but under ten times. The chain uses TRBV9 and TRBJ1-1; the match to TRBD1 covers 9 bases. Germline loops: CDR1 SGDLS, CDR2 YYNGEE. With 4 bases clipped from V and 5 bases from J, the junction kept 6 bases outside the gene matches. This CDR3 region has 14 residues. The chain's CDR3 is CASSPTGGETEAFF. The CDR3 bases are TGTGCCAGCAGCCCGACAGGGGGGGAGACTGAAGCTTTCTTT.

The rearrangement uses TRBV18 and TRBJ1-2; 9 bases fit TRBD1. V trimming: 6 bases; J trimming: 2 bases; junction bases outside the gene matches: 7. CDR3 length: 15 amino acids. From germline, CDR1 is KGHSH and CDR2 LQKENI. The CDR3 DNA reads as TGTGCCAGCTCCCAAAGGACAGGGGCAAACTATGGCTACACCTTC. This encodes CASSQRTGANYGYTF. The entire variable domain, with the rest obtained from reference TRBV18 and TRBJ1-2, is as follows: NAGVMQNPRHLVRRRGQEARLRCSPMKGHSHVYWYRQLPEEGLKFMVYLQKENIIDESGMPKERFSAEFPKEGPSILRIQQVVRGDSAAYFCASSQRTGANYGYTFGSGTRLTVV.

The rearrangement joins TRBV9 to TRBJ2-6; D unresolved. Germline V lookup: CDR1 SGDLS, CDR2 YYNGEE. The V and J ends lost 0 bases and 4 bases respectively, with 8 bases between them. This CDR3 has 15 residues. CDR3 in DNA: TGTGCCAGCAGCGTAGCACGAGGAGGGGCCAACGTCCTGACTTTC. Its translation: CASSVARGGANVLTF. The full variable domain, with the rest looked up from reference TRBV9 and TRBJ2-6, is DSGVTQTPKHLITATGQRVTLRCSPRSGDLSVYWYQQSLDQGLQFLIQYYNGEERAKGNILERFSAQQFPDLHSELNLSSLELGDSALYFCASSVARGGANVLTFGAGSRLTVL.